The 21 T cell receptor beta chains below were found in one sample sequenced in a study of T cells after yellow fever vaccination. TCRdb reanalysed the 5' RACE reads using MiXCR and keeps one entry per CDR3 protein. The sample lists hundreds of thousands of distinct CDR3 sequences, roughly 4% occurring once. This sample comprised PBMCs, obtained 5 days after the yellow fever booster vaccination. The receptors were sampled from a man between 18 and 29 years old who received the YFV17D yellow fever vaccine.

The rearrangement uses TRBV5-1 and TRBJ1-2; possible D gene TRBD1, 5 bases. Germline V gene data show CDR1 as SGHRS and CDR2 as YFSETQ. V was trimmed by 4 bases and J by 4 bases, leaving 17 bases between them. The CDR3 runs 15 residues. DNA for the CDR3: TGCGCCAGCAGCCCGGGCGGGGGGGACCTCTATGGCTACACCTTC. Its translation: CASSPGGGDLYGYTF. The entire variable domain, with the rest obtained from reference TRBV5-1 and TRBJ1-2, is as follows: KAGVTQTPRYLIKTRGQQVTLSCSPISGHRSVSWYQQTPGQGLQFLFEYFSETQRNKGNFPGRFSGRQFSNSRSEMNVSTLELGDSALYLCASSPGGGDLYGYTFGSGTRLTVV.

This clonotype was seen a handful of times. The DNA of the CDR3 is TGTGCCAGCAGCGTTACTAGCGGGGGTAACTACGAGCAGTACGTC. Protein sequence: CASSVTSGGNYEQYV. The J gene is TRBJ2-7, the V gene TRBV7-2, with TRBD2 identical over 11 bases. Germline V CDR1 and CDR2: SGHTA, FQGNSA. The CDR3 is 15 amino acids. With 5 bases clipped from V and 3 bases from J, the junction kept 6 bases outside the gene matches.

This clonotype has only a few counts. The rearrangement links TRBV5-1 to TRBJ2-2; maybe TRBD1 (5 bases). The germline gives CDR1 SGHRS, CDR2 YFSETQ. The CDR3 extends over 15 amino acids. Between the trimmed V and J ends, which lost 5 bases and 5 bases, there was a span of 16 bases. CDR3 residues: CASSTDGAWTGELFF. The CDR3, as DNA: TGCGCCAGCAGTACCGATGGGGCCTGGACCGGGGAGCTGTTTTTT.

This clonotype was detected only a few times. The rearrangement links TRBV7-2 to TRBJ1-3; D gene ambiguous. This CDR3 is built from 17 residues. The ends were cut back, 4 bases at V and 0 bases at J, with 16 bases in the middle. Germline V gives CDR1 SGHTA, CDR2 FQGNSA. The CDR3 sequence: CASSSQRVGSSGNTIYF. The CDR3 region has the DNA TGTGCCAGCAGCTCCCAAAGGGTGGGGAGCTCTGGAAACACCATATATTTT.

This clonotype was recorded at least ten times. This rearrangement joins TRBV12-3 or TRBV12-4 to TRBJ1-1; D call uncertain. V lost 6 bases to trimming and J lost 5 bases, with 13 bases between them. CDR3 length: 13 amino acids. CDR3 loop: CASRPTRITEAFF. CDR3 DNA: TGTGCCAGCAGACCGACACGAATAACTGAAGCTTTCTTT.

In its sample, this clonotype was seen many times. CDR3 DNA sequence: TGTGCCAGCTCACCAGGGGCGAACACTGAAGCTTTCTTT. It is translated as CASSPGANTEAFF. The V call is TRBV18, the J call TRBJ1-1, with a tentative D call TRBD1 (5 bases). CDR3 size: 13 residues. The germline V gene has CDR1 KGHSH and CDR2 LQKENI. Trimming removed 2 bases from V and 1 base from J, with 5 bases in between. Complete variable domain (other parts from reference TRBV18 and TRBJ1-1): NAGVMQNPRHLVRRRGQEARLRCSPMKGHSHVYWYRQLPEEGLKFMVYLQKENIIDESGMPKERFSAEFPKEGPSILRIQQVVRGDSAAYFCASSPGANTEAFFGQGTRLTVV.

This chain's CDR3 is CASSQDKNPTGRIYEQYF. The CDR3 DNA reads as TGCGCCAGCAGCCAAGATAAGAACCCGACGGGACGGATCTACGAGCAGTACTTC. The V gene is TRBV4-1, the J gene TRBJ2-7; tentatively, D is TRBD1 or TRBD2 (5 bases each). The CDR3 contains 18 residues. The V gene lost 0 bases and the J gene lost 3 bases, with 21 bases spanning the gap. In germline, CDR1 is MGHRA, CDR2 YSYEKL.

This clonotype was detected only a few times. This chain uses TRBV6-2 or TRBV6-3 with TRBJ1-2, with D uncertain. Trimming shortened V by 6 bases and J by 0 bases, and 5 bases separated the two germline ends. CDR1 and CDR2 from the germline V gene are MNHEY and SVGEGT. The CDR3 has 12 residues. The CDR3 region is CASSWTNYGYTF. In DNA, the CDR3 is TGTGCCAGCAGCTGGACTAACTATGGCTACACCTTC.

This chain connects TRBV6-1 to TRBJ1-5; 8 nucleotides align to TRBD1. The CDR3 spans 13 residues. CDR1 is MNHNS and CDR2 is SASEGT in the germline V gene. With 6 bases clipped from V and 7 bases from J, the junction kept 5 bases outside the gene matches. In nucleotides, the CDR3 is TGTGCCAGCAGGACAGGGGACGGCCAGCCCCAGCATTTT. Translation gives CASRTGDGQPQHF.

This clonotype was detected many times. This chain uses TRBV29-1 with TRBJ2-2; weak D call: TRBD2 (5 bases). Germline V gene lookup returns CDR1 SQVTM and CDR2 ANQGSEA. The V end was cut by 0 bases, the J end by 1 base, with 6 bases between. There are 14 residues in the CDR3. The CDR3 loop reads CSVEDGGNTGELFF. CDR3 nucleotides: TGCAGCGTTGAAGATGGAGGGAACACCGGGGAGCTGTTTTTT.

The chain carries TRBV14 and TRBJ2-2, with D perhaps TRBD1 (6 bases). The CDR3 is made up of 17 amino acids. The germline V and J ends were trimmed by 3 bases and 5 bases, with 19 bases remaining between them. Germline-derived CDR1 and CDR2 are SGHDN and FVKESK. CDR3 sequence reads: CASSHGSGNRVTGELFF. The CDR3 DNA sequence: TGTGCCAGCAGCCATGGGAGCGGTAACAGGGTAACCGGGGAGCTGTTTTTT.

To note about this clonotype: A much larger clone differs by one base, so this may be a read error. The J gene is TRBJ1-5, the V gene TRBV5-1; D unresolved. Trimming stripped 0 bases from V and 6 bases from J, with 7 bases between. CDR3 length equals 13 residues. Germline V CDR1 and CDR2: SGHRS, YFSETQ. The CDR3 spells CASSLGGVQPQHF. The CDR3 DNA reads TGCGCCAGCAGCTTGGGCGGGGTTCAGCCCCAGCATTTT.

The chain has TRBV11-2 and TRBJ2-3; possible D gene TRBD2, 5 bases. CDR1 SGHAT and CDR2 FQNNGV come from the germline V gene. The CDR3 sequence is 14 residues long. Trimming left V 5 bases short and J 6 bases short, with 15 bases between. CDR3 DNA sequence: TGTGCCAGCAGCCACCCCCGAGGGCCCGATACGCAGTATTTT. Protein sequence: CASSHPRGPDTQYF.

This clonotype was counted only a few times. The CDR3 DNA sequence: TGTGCCAGCAGCGAGGAACCGGGACAGGTAGGGAATGAGCAGTTCTTC. Its translation is CASSEEPGQVGNEQFF. This sequence joins TRBV7-2 and TRBJ2-1; 8 positions agree with TRBD1. CDR1 is SGHTA, CDR2 FQGNSA, per germline. V trimming: 5 bases; J trimming: 7 bases; junction bases outside the gene matches: 13. CDR3 length equals 16 residues. The full variable domain, completed using reference TRBV7-2 and TRBJ2-1, is GAGVSQSPSNKVTEKGKDVELRCDPISGHTALYWYRQSLGQGLEFLIYFQGNSAPDKSGLPSDRFSAERTGGSVSTLTIQRTQQEDSAVYLCASSEEPGQVGNEQFFGPGTRLTVL.

CDR3 sequence reads: CASSGRKNTGELFF. CDR3 in DNA: TGTGCCAGCAGCGGTCGGAAGAACACCGGGGAGCTGTTTTTT. This rearrangement joins TRBV2 to TRBJ2-2; D unresolved. The germline V gene encodes CDR1 SNHLY and CDR2 FYNNEI. The CDR3 is 14 residues long. With 6 bases removed from V and 1 base from J, the gap between germline ends came to 9 bases.

The CDR3 region is CATSRDRGGHTDTQYF. For the CDR3, the DNA is TGTGCCACCAGCAGAGATCGTGGGGGGCACACAGATACGCAGTATTTT. The chain is built from TRBV15 and TRBJ2-3; D assignment may be TRBD1 or TRBD2 (6 bases each). The CDR3 is 16 residues long. Germline lookup yields CDR1 LNHNV and CDR2 YYDKDF (reference sequence). V lost 0 bases, J lost 2 bases, and 12 bases lay in between.

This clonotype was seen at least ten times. For the CDR3, the DNA is TGTGCCAGTTCGACAGGGGGAAATCAGCCCCAGCATTTT. Its translation is CASSTGGNQPQHF. V usage is TRBV18 and J usage is TRBJ1-5; 9 nucleotides agree with TRBD1. Germline V gene sequence: CDR1 KGHSH, CDR2 LQKENI. The junction had 4 bases not matched to a gene; V was cut back by 9 bases and J by 4 bases. The CDR3 loop spans 13 amino acids.

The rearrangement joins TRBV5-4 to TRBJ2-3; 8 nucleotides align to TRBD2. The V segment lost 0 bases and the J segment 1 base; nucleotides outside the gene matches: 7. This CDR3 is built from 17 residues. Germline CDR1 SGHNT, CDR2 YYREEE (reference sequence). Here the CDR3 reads CASSLAALAGRTDTQYF. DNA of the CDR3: TGTGCCAGCAGCTTGGCCGCATTAGCGGGGCGCACAGATACGCAGTATTTT.

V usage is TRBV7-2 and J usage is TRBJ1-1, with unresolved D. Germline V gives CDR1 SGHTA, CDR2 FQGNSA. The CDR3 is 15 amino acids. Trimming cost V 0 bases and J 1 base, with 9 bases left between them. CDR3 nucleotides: TGTGCCAGCAGCTTAGCTTGGACCCCGAACACTGAAGCTTTCTTT. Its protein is CASSLAWTPNTEAFF.

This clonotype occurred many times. Here the CDR3 DNA reads TGTGCCAGCAGTTTTCCAGGGACCTACAATGAGCAGTTCTTC. Amino acids: CASSFPGTYNEQFF. The chain employs TRBV12-3 or TRBV12-4 and TRBJ2-1, with a possible D match to TRBD1 (5 bases). The CDR3 is made up of 14 amino acids. V shed 3 bases and J shed 2 bases, with 8 bases lying between them.

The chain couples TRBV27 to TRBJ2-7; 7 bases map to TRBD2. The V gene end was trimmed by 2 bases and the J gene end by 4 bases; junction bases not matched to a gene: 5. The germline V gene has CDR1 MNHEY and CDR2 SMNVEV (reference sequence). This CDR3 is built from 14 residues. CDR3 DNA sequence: TGTGCCAGCAGTTTAGGCGGGGGTTATTACGAGCAGTACTTC. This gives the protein CASSLGGGYYEQYF.